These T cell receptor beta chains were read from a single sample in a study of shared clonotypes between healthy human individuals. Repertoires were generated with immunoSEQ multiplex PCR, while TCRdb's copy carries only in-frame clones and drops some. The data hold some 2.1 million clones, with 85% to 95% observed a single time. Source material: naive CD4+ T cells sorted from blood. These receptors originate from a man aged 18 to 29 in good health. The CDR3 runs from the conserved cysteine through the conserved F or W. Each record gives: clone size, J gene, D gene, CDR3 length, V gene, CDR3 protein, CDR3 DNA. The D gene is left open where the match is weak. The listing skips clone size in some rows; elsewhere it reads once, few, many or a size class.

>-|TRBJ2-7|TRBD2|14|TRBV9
CASSVETSGYEQYF
TGTGCCAGCAGCGTAGAGACTAGCGGCTACGAGCAGTACTTC
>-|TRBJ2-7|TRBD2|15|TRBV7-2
CASSKTSGGPYEQYF
TGTGCCAGCAGCAAGACTAGCGGGGGGCCCTACGAGCAGTACTTC
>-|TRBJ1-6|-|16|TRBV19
CASSAQQGRKNSPLHF
TGTGCCAGTAGTGCGCAACAGGGAAGGAAGAATTCACCCCTCCACTTT
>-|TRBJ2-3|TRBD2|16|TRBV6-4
CASSEALAGTTDTQYF
TGTGCCAGCAGTGAGGCTCTAGCGGGGACCACAGATACGCAGTATTTT
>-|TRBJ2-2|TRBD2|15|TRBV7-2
CASSLAAGVSGELFF
TGTGCCAGCAGCTTAGCTGCGGGAGTTTCCGGGGAGCTGTTTTTT
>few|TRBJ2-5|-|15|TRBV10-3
CAISEGLAAGETQYF
TGTGCCATCAGTGAGGGATTAGCTGCAGGGGAGACCCAGTACTTC
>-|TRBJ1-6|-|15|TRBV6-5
CASSYSGQSNSPLHF
TGTGCCAGCAGTTACTCCGGACAGTCTAATTCACCCCTCCACTTT
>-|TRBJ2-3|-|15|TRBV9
CASRSGFGGTDTQYF
TGTGCCAGCAGGTCTGGGTTTGGCGGGACAGATACGCAGTATTTT
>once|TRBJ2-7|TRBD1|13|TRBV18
CASSPGTGLEQYF
TGTGCCAGCTCACCCGGGACAGGGCTCGAGCAGTACTTC
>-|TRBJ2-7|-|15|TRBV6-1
CASSEHSTGAYEQYF
TGTGCCAGCAGTGAACACTCCACGGGAGCCTACGAGCAGTACTTC
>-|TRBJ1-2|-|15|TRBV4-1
CASSSTTGPNYGYTF
TGCGCCAGCAGCTCGACGACAGGTCCTAACTATGGCTACACCTTC
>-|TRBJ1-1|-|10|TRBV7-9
CASSPFTAFF
TGTGCCAGCAGCCCGTTTACTGCTTTCTTT
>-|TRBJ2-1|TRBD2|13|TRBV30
CAFSGRSYNEQFF
TGTGCCTTTAGCGGGAGATCCTACAATGAGCAGTTCTTC
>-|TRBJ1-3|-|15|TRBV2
CASSEGLFSGNTIYF
TGTGCCAGCAGTGAAGGCCTGTTCTCTGGAAACACCATATATTTT
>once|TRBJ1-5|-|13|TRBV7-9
CASSLALDQPQHF
TGTGCCAGCAGCTTAGCGCTAGATCAGCCCCAGCATTTT